Listed below are T cell receptor beta chains from one sample, sequenced in a study of blood T cells in healthy people across ages. TCRdb reprocessed the 5' RACE reads with MiXCR, giving one entry per CDR3 protein. This table has roughly 800,000 distinct CDR3 sequences, more than 45% appearing once. The sample taken for sequencing was blood. These receptors were collected from a man aged 25 to 40 in good health. Both conserved end residues are part of each CDR3. Each record gives: CDR3 protein, CDR3 DNA, J gene, D gene, clone size, V gene. D genes are given only for firm matches. Clone size appears in some rows only: once, few, many, or a class for an expanded clone.

cdr3_aa: CASSQRGKAGDTGELFF; cdr3_nt: TGTGCCAGCAGCCAACGTGGGAAAGCGGGAGACACCGGGGAGCTGTTTTTT; j_call: TRBJ2-2; d_call: TRBD2; clone_size: NA; v_call: TRBV7-9
cdr3_aa: CASSSNPGLAGAYNEQFF; cdr3_nt: TGTGCCAGCAGCTCCAACCCCGGACTAGCGGGAGCCTACAATGAGCAGTTCTTC; j_call: TRBJ2-1; d_call: TRBD2; clone_size: many; v_call: TRBV7-3
cdr3_aa: CASSLGQHEQYF; cdr3_nt: TGTGCCAGCAGTTTAGGGCAGCACGAGCAGTACTTC; j_call: TRBJ2-7; d_call: NA; clone_size: NA; v_call: TRBV12-3/TRBV12-4
cdr3_aa: CASSLPGLARQHEQFF; cdr3_nt: TGTGCCAGCAGCTTACCCGGACTAGCGAGGCAGCATGAGCAGTTCTTC; j_call: TRBJ2-1; d_call: TRBD2; clone_size: few; v_call: TRBV7-2
cdr3_aa: CASSLDGGRPTDTQYF; cdr3_nt: TGTGCCAGCAGCTTAGACGGGGGGAGGCCCACAGATACGCAGTATTTT; j_call: TRBJ2-3; d_call: TRBD2; clone_size: NA; v_call: TRBV11-2
cdr3_aa: CASIRGQGEAFF; cdr3_nt: TGTGCCAGCATTCGGGGACAGGGGGAAGCTTTCTTT; j_call: TRBJ1-1; d_call: TRBD1; clone_size: NA; v_call: TRBV25-1
cdr3_aa: CASSFGQGDGNEQFF; cdr3_nt: TGTGCCAGCAGTTTCGGACAGGGGGATGGCAATGAGCAGTTCTTC; j_call: TRBJ2-1; d_call: TRBD1; clone_size: NA; v_call: TRBV6-6
cdr3_aa: CASSHNGGEQFF; cdr3_nt: TGTGCCAGCAGCCATAACGGGGGTGAGCAGTTCTTC; j_call: TRBJ2-1; d_call: NA; clone_size: NA; v_call: TRBV3-1
cdr3_aa: CSARGGAPALFF; cdr3_nt: TGCAGTGCTCGGGGGGGTGCCCCCGCCCTGTTCTTC; j_call: TRBJ2-1; d_call: TRBD2; clone_size: few; v_call: TRBV20-1
cdr3_aa: CASSQARSQGYTF; cdr3_nt: TGTGCCAGCAGCCAAGCCCGGAGTCAGGGCTACACCTTC; j_call: TRBJ1-2; d_call: NA; clone_size: few; v_call: TRBV14
cdr3_aa: CSAASWSTDTQYF; cdr3_nt: TGCAGTGCTGCCTCCTGGAGCACAGATACGCAGTATTTT; j_call: TRBJ2-3; d_call: NA; clone_size: NA; v_call: TRBV20-1
cdr3_aa: CAIRVGTGEYEQYF; cdr3_nt: TGTGCCATCAGGGTCGGGACAGGGGAGTACGAGCAGTACTTC; j_call: TRBJ2-7; d_call: TRBD1; clone_size: NA; v_call: TRBV10-3
cdr3_aa: CASSRSGSGELFF; cdr3_nt: TGTGCCAGCAGCCGCTCCGGTTCCGGGGAGCTGTTTTTT; j_call: TRBJ2-2; d_call: NA; clone_size: once; v_call: TRBV7-3
cdr3_aa: CASTQQTTDTQYF; cdr3_nt: TGTGCCAGCACCCAACAGACTACAGATACGCAGTATTTT; j_call: TRBJ2-3; d_call: NA; clone_size: once; v_call: TRBV7-2
cdr3_aa: CASSLIGGTYNEQFF; cdr3_nt: TGCGCCAGCAGCTTGATTGGGGGAACCTACAATGAGCAGTTCTTC; j_call: TRBJ2-1; d_call: NA; clone_size: NA; v_call: TRBV5-1
cdr3_aa: CSAGQGANTEAFF; cdr3_nt: TGCAGTGCGGGACAGGGGGCGAACACTGAAGCTTTCTTT; j_call: TRBJ1-1; d_call: TRBD1; clone_size: NA; v_call: TRBV20-1
cdr3_aa: CASSYFRSYEQYF; cdr3_nt: TGTGCCAGCAGTTACTTCCGCTCCTACGAGCAGTACTTC; j_call: TRBJ2-7; d_call: NA; clone_size: NA; v_call: TRBV6-5
cdr3_aa: CSVATGYSNQPQHF; cdr3_nt: TGCAGCGTCGCGACAGGGTATAGCAATCAGCCCCAGCATTTT; j_call: TRBJ1-5; d_call: TRBD1; clone_size: NA; v_call: TRBV29-1
cdr3_aa: CATSRAGFDYTF; cdr3_nt: TGTGCCACCAGCAGAGCGGGCTTTGACTACACCTTC; j_call: TRBJ1-2; d_call: NA; clone_size: NA; v_call: TRBV15
cdr3_aa: CASRHQKLGQGRNQPQHF; cdr3_nt: TGTGCCAGCAGACACCAAAAACTCGGACAGGGGAGAAATCAGCCCCAGCATTTT; j_call: TRBJ1-5; d_call: TRBD1; clone_size: NA; v_call: TRBV12-3/TRBV12-4
cdr3_aa: CATSRDFWREDRNEQFF; cdr3_nt: TGTGCCACCAGCAGAGATTTTTGGCGGGAGGATCGCAATGAGCAGTTCTTC; j_call: TRBJ2-1; d_call: TRBD2; clone_size: NA; v_call: TRBV15
cdr3_aa: CASSCLPSYEQYF; cdr3_nt: TGTGCCAGCAGTTGCCTGCCTTCCTACGAGCAGTACTTC; j_call: TRBJ2-7; d_call: NA; clone_size: NA; v_call: TRBV12-3/TRBV12-4
cdr3_aa: CASRTTSGAYEQYF; cdr3_nt: TGTGCCAGCAGGACAACTAGCGGGGCCTACGAGCAGTACTTC; j_call: TRBJ2-7; d_call: TRBD2; clone_size: NA; v_call: TRBV6-1
cdr3_aa: CAGINLQGNYGYTF; cdr3_nt: TGTGCCGGAATAAATCTACAGGGAAACTATGGCTACACCTTC; j_call: TRBJ1-2; d_call: NA; clone_size: NA; v_call: TRBV7-9
cdr3_aa: CASSFRGLFIYEQYF; cdr3_nt: TGTGCCAGCAGCTTCCGGGGTTTGTTCATCTACGAGCAGTACTTC; j_call: TRBJ2-7; d_call: NA; clone_size: NA; v_call: TRBV7-2
cdr3_aa: CVSSSGGFSRTGANVLTF; cdr3_nt: TGTGTCAGCAGTTCGGGCGGGTTTTCACGAACTGGGGCCAACGTCCTGACTTTC; j_call: TRBJ2-6; d_call: NA; clone_size: NA; v_call: TRBV27
cdr3_aa: CASSSLAAPQYF; cdr3_nt: TGTGCCAGCAGTTCCCTAGCAGCTCCGCAGTATTTT; j_call: TRBJ2-3; d_call: NA; clone_size: NA; v_call: TRBV12-3/TRBV12-4
cdr3_aa: CASSSGGGFQETQYF; cdr3_nt: TGTGCCAGCAGCTCGGGCGGGGGATTCCAAGAGACCCAGTACTTC; j_call: TRBJ2-5; d_call: TRBD2; clone_size: few; v_call: TRBV7-9
cdr3_aa: CATSDLGVGSTEAFF; cdr3_nt: TGTGCCACCAGTGATTTGGGAGTGGGGTCGACTGAAGCTTTCTTT; j_call: TRBJ1-1; d_call: NA; clone_size: few; v_call: TRBV24-1
cdr3_aa: CSVASTDTQYF; cdr3_nt: TGCAGCGTTGCCAGCACAGATACGCAGTATTTT; j_call: TRBJ2-3; d_call: NA; clone_size: few; v_call: TRBV29-1
cdr3_aa: CASSLAVGPTDTQYF; cdr3_nt: TGTGCCAGCAGCCTCGCGGTGGGGCCCACAGATACGCAGTATTTT; j_call: TRBJ2-3; d_call: NA; clone_size: NA; v_call: TRBV4-2
cdr3_aa: CASSGGDGYEQYF; cdr3_nt: TGTGCCAGCAGCGGGGGGGACGGCTACGAGCAGTACTTC; j_call: TRBJ2-7; d_call: NA; clone_size: NA; v_call: TRBV9
cdr3_aa: CASSLAGQSIVVYGYTF; cdr3_nt: TGCGCCAGCAGCTTGGCGGGACAGTCGATTGTGGTCTATGGCTACACCTTC; j_call: TRBJ1-2; d_call: TRBD1; clone_size: NA; v_call: TRBV5-1
cdr3_aa: CAISSRTAMNTEAFF; cdr3_nt: TGTGCCATCAGCTCCCGGACAGCGATGAACACTGAAGCTTTCTTT; j_call: TRBJ1-1; d_call: NA; clone_size: NA; v_call: TRBV10-3
cdr3_aa: CASSPQGYSTGELFF; cdr3_nt: TGTGCCAGCAGCCCTCAGGGGTATAGCACCGGGGAGCTGTTTTTT; j_call: TRBJ2-2; d_call: NA; clone_size: NA; v_call: TRBV7-8
cdr3_aa: CSARPGLATNEQFF; cdr3_nt: TGCAGTGCACGGCCGGGACTAGCGACCAATGAGCAGTTCTTC; j_call: TRBJ2-1; d_call: TRBD2; clone_size: NA; v_call: TRBV20-1
cdr3_aa: CASSSDLPLADASTDTQYF; cdr3_nt: TGTGCCAGCAGTTCCGACCTCCCTCTAGCGGACGCTAGCACAGATACGCAGTATTTT; j_call: TRBJ2-3; d_call: TRBD2; clone_size: NA; v_call: TRBV12-3/TRBV12-4
cdr3_aa: CASSRRLNSGANVLTF; cdr3_nt: TGTGCCAGCAGCCGGAGACTGAACTCTGGGGCCAACGTCCTGACTTTC; j_call: TRBJ2-6; d_call: NA; clone_size: NA; v_call: TRBV13
cdr3_aa: CASSLHGSFKNEQFF; cdr3_nt: TGTGCCAGCAGTTTACACGGGAGTTTTAAGAATGAGCAGTTCTTC; j_call: TRBJ2-1; d_call: NA; clone_size: once; v_call: TRBV6-6
cdr3_aa: CSVVCRGELKTQYF; cdr3_nt: TGCAGCGTTGTTTGTAGGGGGGAGTTAAAGACCCAGTACTTC; j_call: TRBJ2-5; d_call: NA; clone_size: few; v_call: TRBV29-1
cdr3_aa: CASSLVAIRTQYF; cdr3_nt: TGTGCCAGCAGCTTAGTGGCTATCAGGACCCAGTACTTC; j_call: TRBJ2-5; d_call: NA; clone_size: NA; v_call: TRBV7-2
cdr3_aa: CSARERRTSDRCEQFF; cdr3_nt: TGCAGTGCTAGAGAAAGAAGGACTAGCGATCGGTGTGAGCAGTTCTTC; j_call: TRBJ2-1; d_call: TRBD2; clone_size: NA; v_call: TRBV20-1
cdr3_aa: CASSLGQVEQPQHF; cdr3_nt: TGTGCCAGCAGCTTGGGGCAGGTCGAACAGCCCCAGCATTTT; j_call: TRBJ1-5; d_call: NA; clone_size: few; v_call: TRBV5-6
cdr3_aa: CASSFVEGEQYF; cdr3_nt: TGTGCCAGCAGCTTCGTGGAGGGAGAGCAGTACTTC; j_call: TRBJ2-4; d_call: NA; clone_size: few; v_call: TRBV7-2
cdr3_aa: CSASLPQGDYGYTF; cdr3_nt: TGCAGTGCTTCCCTCCCGCAGGGAGACTATGGCTACACCTTC; j_call: TRBJ1-2; d_call: NA; clone_size: NA; v_call: TRBV20-1
cdr3_aa: CASSYFEEQYF; cdr3_nt: TGTGCCAGCAGTTACTTTGAGGAGCAGTACTTC; j_call: TRBJ2-7; d_call: NA; clone_size: NA; v_call: TRBV6-5
cdr3_aa: CASSLKWVSGANVLTF; cdr3_nt: TGTGCCAGCAGCTTGAAGTGGGTCTCTGGGGCCAACGTCCTGACTTTC; j_call: TRBJ2-6; d_call: NA; clone_size: NA; v_call: TRBV5-8
cdr3_aa: CASSRLFEGDEQFF; cdr3_nt: TGTGCCAGCAGCCGCCTTTTCGAAGGGGATGAGCAGTTCTTC; j_call: TRBJ2-1; d_call: NA; clone_size: NA; v_call: TRBV4-2
cdr3_aa: CASSFGTGGNGYTF; cdr3_nt: TGTGCCAGCAGTTTTGGTACGGGGGGGAATGGCTACACCTTC; j_call: TRBJ1-2; d_call: NA; clone_size: few; v_call: TRBV27
cdr3_aa: CASSGTYNSPLNF; cdr3_nt: TGTGCCAGCAGCGGAACATATAATTCACCCCTCAACTTT; j_call: TRBJ1-6; d_call: NA; clone_size: NA; v_call: TRBV7-2
cdr3_aa: CASSPTITGSDEQFF; cdr3_nt: TGTGCCAGCAGCCCTACCATAACAGGGTCCGATGAGCAGTTCTTC; j_call: TRBJ2-1; d_call: NA; clone_size: NA; v_call: TRBV6-1
cdr3_aa: CSARGSGSTYEQYF; cdr3_nt: TGCAGTGCTAGGGGTAGCGGGTCCACCTACGAGCAGTACTTC; j_call: TRBJ2-7; d_call: TRBD2; clone_size: few; v_call: TRBV20-1
cdr3_aa: CASSFTADSYGYTF; cdr3_nt: TGTGCCAGCAGCTTCACGGCAGATTCATATGGCTACACCTTC; j_call: TRBJ1-2; d_call: NA; clone_size: NA; v_call: TRBV11-2
cdr3_aa: CSAASGLGTDTQYF; cdr3_nt: TGCAGCGCAGCTAGCGGTCTAGGCACAGATACGCAGTATTTT; j_call: TRBJ2-3; d_call: TRBD2; clone_size: few; v_call: TRBV29-1
cdr3_aa: CASSLGGGREYF; cdr3_nt: TGTGCCAGCAGCTTGGGGGGCGGGAGGGAGTACTTC; j_call: TRBJ2-4; d_call: TRBD2; clone_size: few; v_call: TRBV7-2